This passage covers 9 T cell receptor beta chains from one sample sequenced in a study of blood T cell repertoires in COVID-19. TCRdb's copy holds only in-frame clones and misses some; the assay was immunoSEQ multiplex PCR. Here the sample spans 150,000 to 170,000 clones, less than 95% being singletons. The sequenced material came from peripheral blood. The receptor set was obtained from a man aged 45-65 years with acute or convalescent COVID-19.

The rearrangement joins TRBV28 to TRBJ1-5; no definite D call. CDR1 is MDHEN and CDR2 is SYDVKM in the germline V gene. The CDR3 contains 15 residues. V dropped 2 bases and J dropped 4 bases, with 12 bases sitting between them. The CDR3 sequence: CASSLGLAGNQPQHF. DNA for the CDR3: TGTGCCAGCAGTTTAGGACTCGCCGGGAATCAGCCCCAGCATTTT.

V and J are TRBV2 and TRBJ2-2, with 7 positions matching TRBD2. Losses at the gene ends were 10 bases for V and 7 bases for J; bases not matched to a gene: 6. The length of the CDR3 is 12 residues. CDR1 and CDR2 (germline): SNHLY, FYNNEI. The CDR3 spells CAIRGDGGELFF. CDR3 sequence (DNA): TGTGCCATTCGGGGGGACGGCGGGGAGCTGTTTTTT.

This CDR3 reads CASSQLTGGDGYTF. The CDR3 nucleotides read TGTGCCAGCAGCCAATTAACAGGGGGCGATGGCTACACCTTC. The V and J genes are TRBV3-1 (or the pseudogene TRBV3-2) and TRBJ1-2, with 9 bases that match TRBD1. The CDR3 loop spans 14 amino acids. The trim removed 2 bases at V and 6 bases at J, leaving 4 bases unmatched. Germline-derived CDR1 and CDR2 are LGHDT and YNNKEL (reference sequence).

CDR3 sequence: CASSLTERRTDTQYF. The CDR3 DNA follows: TGTGCCAGCAGCTTGACCGAGCGCCGCACAGATACGCAGTATTTT. The chain recombines TRBV5-4 with TRBJ2-3; no reliable D call. Per germline, CDR1 SGHNT and CDR2 YYREEE (reference sequence). The CDR3 spans 15 residues. Trimming stripped 1 base from V and 1 base from J, with 10 bases between.

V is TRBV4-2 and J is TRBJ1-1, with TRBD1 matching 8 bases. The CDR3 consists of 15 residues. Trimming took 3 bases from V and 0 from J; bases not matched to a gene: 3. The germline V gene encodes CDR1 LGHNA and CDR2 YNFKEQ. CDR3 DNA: TGTGCCAGCAGCCAGACGACAGGGGTGAACACTGAAGCTTTCTTT. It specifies CASSQTTGVNTEAFF.

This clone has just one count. This CDR3 reads CASSSTIYEQYF. CDR3 DNA sequence: TGTGCCAGCAGTTCTACTATATACGAGCAGTACTTC. The chain couples TRBV28 to TRBJ2-7, with D hard to call. The CDR3 runs 12 residues. The germline V gene encodes CDR1 MDHEN and CDR2 SYDVKM. V gave up 4 bases and J gave up 4 bases, with 8 bases separating them.

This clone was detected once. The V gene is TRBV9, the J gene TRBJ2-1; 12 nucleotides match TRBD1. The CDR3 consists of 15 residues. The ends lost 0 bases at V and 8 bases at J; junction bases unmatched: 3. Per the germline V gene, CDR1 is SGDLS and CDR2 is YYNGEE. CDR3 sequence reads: CASSVEGTGGYEQFF. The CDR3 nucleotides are TGTGCCAGCAGCGTAGAGGGGACAGGGGGCTATGAGCAGTTCTTC.

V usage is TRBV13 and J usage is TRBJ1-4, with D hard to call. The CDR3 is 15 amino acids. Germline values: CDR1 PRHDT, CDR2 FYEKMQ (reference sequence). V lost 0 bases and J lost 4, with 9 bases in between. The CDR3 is CASSLGGSGNEKLFF. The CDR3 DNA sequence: TGTGCCAGCAGCTTAGGAGGTAGCGGTAATGAAAAACTGTTTTTT.

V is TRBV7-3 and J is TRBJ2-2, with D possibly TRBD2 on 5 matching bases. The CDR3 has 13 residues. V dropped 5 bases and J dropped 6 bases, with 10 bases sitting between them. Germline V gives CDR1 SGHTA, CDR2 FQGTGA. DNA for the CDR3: TGTGCCAGCAGCATACTAGTCCCCGGGGAGCTGTTTTTT. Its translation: CASSILVPGELFF. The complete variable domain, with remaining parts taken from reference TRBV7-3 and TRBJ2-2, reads GAGVSQTPSNKVTEKGKYVELRCDPISGHTALYWYRQSLGQGPEFLIYFQGTGAADDSGLPNDRFFAVRPEGSVSTLKIQRTERGDSAVYLCASSILVPGELFFGEGSRLTVL.